This paragraph covers one T cell receptor (beta chain) sequence. No antigen is known for it. The rectum was sampled with one to two pinch biopsies at colonoscopy. The diagnostic colonoscopy in ulcerative colitis patients preceded any immunosuppressive treatment. The data are from a study of pediatric ulcerative colitis. Broader study findings: Some T cells in rectal biopsies may come from blood, especially with overt colitis. A couple of rectal clonotypes were found only in ulcerative colitis patients, all of them.

Germline V gene sequence: CDR1 MNHEY, CDR2 SVGAGI. The ends lost 6 bases at V and 4 bases at J; junction bases unmatched: 2. The CDR3 has 13 amino acids. Assay: immunoSEQ multiplex PCR; the TCRdb copy retains only in-frame clones and omits some. Seen here are about 40,000 clones, roughly 70% observed once, and the top ten hold around 7.8%. Sequenced material: gut tissue. This sequence joins TRBV6-5 and TRBJ1-1; 10 bases are shared with TRBD1. The receptor comes from a boy younger than 18 with severe ulcerative colitis. This CDR3 is CASRRTGGTEAFF. The CDR3 coding sequence is TGTGCCAGCAGACGGACAGGGGGCACTGAAGCTTTCTTT.